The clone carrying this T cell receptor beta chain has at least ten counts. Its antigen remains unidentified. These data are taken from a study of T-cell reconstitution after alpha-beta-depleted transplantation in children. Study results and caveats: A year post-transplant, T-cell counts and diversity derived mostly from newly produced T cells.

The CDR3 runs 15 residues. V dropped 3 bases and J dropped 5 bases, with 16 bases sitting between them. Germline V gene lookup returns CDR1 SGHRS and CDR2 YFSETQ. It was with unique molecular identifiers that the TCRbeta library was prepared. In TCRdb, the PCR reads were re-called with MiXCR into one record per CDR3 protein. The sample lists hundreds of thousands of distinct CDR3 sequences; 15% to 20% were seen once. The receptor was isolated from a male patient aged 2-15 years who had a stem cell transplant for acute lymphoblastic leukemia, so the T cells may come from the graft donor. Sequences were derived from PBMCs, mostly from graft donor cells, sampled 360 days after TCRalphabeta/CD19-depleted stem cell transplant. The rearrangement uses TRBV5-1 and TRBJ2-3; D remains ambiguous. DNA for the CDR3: TGCGCCAGCAGCTCCTCCCCGCGGCCGGGAGATACGCAGTATTTT. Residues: CASSSSPRPGDTQYF.